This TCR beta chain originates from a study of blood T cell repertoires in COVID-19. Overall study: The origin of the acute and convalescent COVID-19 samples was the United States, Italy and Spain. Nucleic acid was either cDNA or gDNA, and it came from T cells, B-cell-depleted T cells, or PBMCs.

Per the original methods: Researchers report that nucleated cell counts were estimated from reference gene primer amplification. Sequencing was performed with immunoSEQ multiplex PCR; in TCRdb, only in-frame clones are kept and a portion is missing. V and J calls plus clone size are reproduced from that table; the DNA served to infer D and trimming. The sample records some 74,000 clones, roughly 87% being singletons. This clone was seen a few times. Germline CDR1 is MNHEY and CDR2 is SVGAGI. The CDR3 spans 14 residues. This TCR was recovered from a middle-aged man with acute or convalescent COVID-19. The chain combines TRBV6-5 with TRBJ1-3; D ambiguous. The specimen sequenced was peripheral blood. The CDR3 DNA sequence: TGTGCTTCTCGTGGAGGCAGCTCTGGAAACACCATATATTTT. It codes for CASRGGSSGNTIYF.